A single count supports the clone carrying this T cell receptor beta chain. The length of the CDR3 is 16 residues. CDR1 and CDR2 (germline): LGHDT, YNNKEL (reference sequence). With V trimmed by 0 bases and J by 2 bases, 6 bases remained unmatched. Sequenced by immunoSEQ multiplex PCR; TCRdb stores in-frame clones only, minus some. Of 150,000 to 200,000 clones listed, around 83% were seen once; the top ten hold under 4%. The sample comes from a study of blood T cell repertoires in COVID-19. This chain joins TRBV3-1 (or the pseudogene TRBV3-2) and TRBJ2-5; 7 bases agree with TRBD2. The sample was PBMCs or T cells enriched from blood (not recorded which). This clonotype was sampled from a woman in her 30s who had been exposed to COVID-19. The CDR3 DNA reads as TGTGCCAGCAGCCAAGATCTCGGGGGGACTCAAGAGACCCAGTACTTC. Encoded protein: CASSQDLGGTQETQYF.